This TCR beta chain stems from a study of immune heterogeneity within non-small cell lung tumors. The germline V gene has CDR1 SGHVS and CDR2 FNYEAQ. Trimming pared 5 bases from V and 3 bases from J, leaving 14 bases between. There are 14 residues in the CDR3. For each sample, template was around 600 ng of bulk tumor genomic DNA. Biopsies that were spaced far apart were taken, several per primary tumor, during surgery. Their non-small cell lung cancer was newly diagnosed and untreated, and the patients underwent curative surgery. Overall study findings and caveats: The study found identical dominant CDR3 beta clonotypes recurring across tumor sites within a patient, alongside site-unique high-frequency clones. The repertoire of each individual patient held high-frequency T-cell receptor beta clonotypes that were largely distinct from those of other patients.

This clonotype is judged medium-sized. The antigen is not known. TCR beta CDR3 was amplified by multiplex PCR using 32 V and 13 J primers. TCRdb analysed the multiplex PCR reads with MiXCR anew, one entry per CDR3 protein. The data show about 2,800 distinct CDR3 sequences, approximately 14% seen once. The sequence came from a female donor with non-small cell lung cancer. Sequenced: lung tumor tissue. The chain recombines TRBV7-6 with TRBJ2-7; D is uncertain. CDR3 coding DNA: TGTGCCAGCAGCCACCTGGGTCGGAACTACGAGCAGTACTTC. Translated, it gives CASSHLGRNYEQYF.